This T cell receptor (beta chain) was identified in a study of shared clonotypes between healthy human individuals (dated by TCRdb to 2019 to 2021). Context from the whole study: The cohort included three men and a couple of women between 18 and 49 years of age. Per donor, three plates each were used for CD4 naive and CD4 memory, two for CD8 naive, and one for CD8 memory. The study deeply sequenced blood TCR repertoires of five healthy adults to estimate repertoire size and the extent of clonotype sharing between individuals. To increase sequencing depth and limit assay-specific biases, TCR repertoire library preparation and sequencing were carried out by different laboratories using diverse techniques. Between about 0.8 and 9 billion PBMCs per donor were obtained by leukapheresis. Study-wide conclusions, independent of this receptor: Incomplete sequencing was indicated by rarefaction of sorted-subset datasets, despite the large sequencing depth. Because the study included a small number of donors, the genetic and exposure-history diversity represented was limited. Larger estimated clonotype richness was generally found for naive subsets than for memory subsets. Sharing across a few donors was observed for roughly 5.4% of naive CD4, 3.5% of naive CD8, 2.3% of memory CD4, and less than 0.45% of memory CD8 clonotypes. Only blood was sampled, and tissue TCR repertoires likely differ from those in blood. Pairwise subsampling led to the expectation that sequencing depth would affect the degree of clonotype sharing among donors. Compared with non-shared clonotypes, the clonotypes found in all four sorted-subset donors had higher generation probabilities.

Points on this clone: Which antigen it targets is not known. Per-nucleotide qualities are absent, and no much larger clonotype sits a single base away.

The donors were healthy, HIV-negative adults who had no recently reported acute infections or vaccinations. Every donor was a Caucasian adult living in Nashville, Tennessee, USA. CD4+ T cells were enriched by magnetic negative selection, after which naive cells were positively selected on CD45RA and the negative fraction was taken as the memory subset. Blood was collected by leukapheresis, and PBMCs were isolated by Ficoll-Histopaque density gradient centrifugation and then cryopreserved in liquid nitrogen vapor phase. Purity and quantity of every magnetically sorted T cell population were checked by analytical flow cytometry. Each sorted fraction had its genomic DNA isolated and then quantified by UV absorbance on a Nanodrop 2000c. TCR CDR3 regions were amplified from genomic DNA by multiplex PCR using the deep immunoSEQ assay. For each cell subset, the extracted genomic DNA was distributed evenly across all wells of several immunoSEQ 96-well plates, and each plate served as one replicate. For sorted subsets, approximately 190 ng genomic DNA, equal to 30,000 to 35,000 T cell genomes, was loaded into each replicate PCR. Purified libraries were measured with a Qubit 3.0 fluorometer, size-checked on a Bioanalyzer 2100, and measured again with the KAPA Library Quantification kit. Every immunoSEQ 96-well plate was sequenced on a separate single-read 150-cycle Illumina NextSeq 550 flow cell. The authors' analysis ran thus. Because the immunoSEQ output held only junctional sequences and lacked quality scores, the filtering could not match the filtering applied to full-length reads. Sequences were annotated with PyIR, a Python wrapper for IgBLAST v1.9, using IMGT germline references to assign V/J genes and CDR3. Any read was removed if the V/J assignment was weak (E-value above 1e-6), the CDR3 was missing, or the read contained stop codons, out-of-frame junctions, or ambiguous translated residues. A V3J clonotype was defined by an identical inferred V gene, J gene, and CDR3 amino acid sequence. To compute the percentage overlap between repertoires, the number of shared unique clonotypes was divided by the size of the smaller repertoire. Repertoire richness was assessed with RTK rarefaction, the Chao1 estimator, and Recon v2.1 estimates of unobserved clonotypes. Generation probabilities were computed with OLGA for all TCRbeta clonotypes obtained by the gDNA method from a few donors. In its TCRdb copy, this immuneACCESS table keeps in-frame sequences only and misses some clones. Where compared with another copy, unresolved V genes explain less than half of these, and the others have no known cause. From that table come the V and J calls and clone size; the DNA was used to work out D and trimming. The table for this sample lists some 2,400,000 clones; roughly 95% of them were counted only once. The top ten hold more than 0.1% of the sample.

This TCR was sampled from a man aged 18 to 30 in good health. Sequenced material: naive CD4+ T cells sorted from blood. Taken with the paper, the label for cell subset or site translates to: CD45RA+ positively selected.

Here is the DNA: TGTGCCAGCAGCCTCAGGGGGGGGACCCACAATGAGCAGTTCTTC. It specifies CASSLRGGTHNEQFF. The chain employs TRBV7-2 and TRBJ2-1; the D element might be TRBD1 or TRBD2, as each aligns at 7 bases. Including the terminal cysteine and phenylalanine, the CDR3 comprises 15 residues. CDR3 DNA is the only sequence kept; it has 45 bases, read in frame from the first base. V was cut back by 5 bases and J by 5 bases, leaving a gap of 16 bases between them. CDR1 SGHTA and CDR2 FQGNSA are derived from the germline V gene.